Listed below are T cell receptor beta chains from one sample, sequenced in a study of identical twins. TCRdb re-analysed the 5' RACE reads in MiXCR, keeping a single row per CDR3 protein. The sample shows about 730,000 distinct CDR3 sequences, approximately 21% of them seen only once. The same data also contributed to another study, on T cells expressing NK-cell markers.

Sequenced: PBMCs. Source of these receptors: a woman younger than 35 in good health. The CDR3 runs from the conserved cysteine through the conserved F or W. The order of the fields is CDR3 protein, V gene.

CDR3aa: CASSRGQGKDTQYF; v_gene: TRBV6-2/TRBV6-3
CDR3aa: CSARYGQSPYEQYF; v_gene: TRBV20-1
CDR3aa: CASSLTGLLTDTQYF; v_gene: TRBV5-1
CDR3aa: CASSPVDRDVGKTQYF; v_gene: TRBV7-9
CDR3aa: CASSFSPYEQYF; v_gene: TRBV7-6
CDR3aa: CASGGGGSSYEQYF; v_gene: TRBV3-1
CDR3aa: CSAVPPISGNHNEQFF; v_gene: TRBV20-1
CDR3aa: CASSLGAGSLYEQYF; v_gene: TRBV7-6
CDR3aa: CSALQGLSYEQYF; v_gene: TRBV20-1
CDR3aa: CASSTGGVYYEQYF; v_gene: TRBV12-3/TRBV12-4